This T cell receptor beta chain was captured by sequencing in a study of PD-L1 blockade in urothelial cancer. V trimming: 4 bases; J trimming: 10 bases; junction bases outside the gene matches: 8. Looked up from germline, CDR1 is MNHNS and CDR2 is SASEGT. The CDR3 sequence is 13 residues long. Generated by immunoSEQ multiplex PCR, the TCRdb table keeps only in-frame clones and is missing some. The sample holds more than 75,000 clones, approximately 90% seen once. The sample was PBMCs, taken around atezolizumab (anti-PD-L1) treatment. The source of this sequence is a man aged 55 to 70 with urothelial cancer. The chain is built from TRBV6-1 and TRBJ2-3, with 7 bases fitting TRBD2. The CDR3 spells CASSVEREGAQYF. The CDR3, as DNA: TGTGCCAGCAGTGTTGAGCGGGAAGGAGCGCAGTATTTT.